This T cell receptor (beta chain) was captured in a study of blood T cell repertoires in COVID-19. The V end lost 5 bases, the J end lost 1 base, and 8 bases lay between the germline ends. Germline V gene lookup returns CDR1 MDHEN and CDR2 SYDVKM. The CDR3 runs 13 residues. Authors' processing steps: Counts of nucleated cells, estimated from reference gene primer amplification, were obtained. This table comes from immunoSEQ multiplex PCR, and its TCRdb copy is limited to in-frame clones, with some not included. That table furnishes V, J and clone size, whereas the DNA furnished D and trimming. The sample lists about 250,000 clones, roughly 89% occurring once.

Sequencing was carried out using peripheral blood. This sequence originates from a woman aged 40 to 50 who had recovered from COVID-19. The V call is TRBV28, the J call TRBJ1-1; no clear D. CDR3 protein: CASSVHRNTEAFF. CDR3 coding DNA: TGTGCCAGCAGTGTACACAGGAACACTGAAGCTTTCTTT.